This T cell receptor beta chain was profiled in a study of CD4 T cells in relation to SARS-CoV-2 and coronaviruses. Study-wide background: ViraFEST: approximately 10-day antigen culture of PBMCs, then TCR beta CDR3 sequencing. Controls used an HIV-1 Nef peptide pool or no peptide.

Sequenced by immunoSEQ multiplex PCR; TCRdb stores in-frame clones only, minus some. This sample has roughly 18,000 clones, with about 80% found just once. On this clone itself: Its antigen is not known.

Before the COVID-19 pandemic, during about 2011-2019, CD4+ T cells were taken from unexposed donors. CD4+ T cells were isolated from the cells after less than 13 days of culture. Fresh IL-2 medium replaced half the medium on days 3 and 7. Trimming pared 9 bases from V and 0 bases from J, leaving 8 bases between. The CDR3 totals 12 residues. Per germline, CDR1 SNHLY and CDR2 FYNNEI. The chain couples TRBV2 to TRBJ2-5; a possible D gene is TRBD2 (5 bases). The receptor was isolated from a human donor in good health. Material: CD4+ T cells from PBMCs, cultured in vitro. The CDR3 bases are TGTGCCAGTGGCGGGTACCAAGAGACCCAGTACTTC. The encoded protein is CASGGYQETQYF.